These 28 T cell receptor beta chains were all obtained from the same sample, sequenced in a study of cytomegalovirus exposure and HLA in healthy donors. The primer mix had 60 Vbeta and 13 Jbeta primers. The assay was immunoSEQ multiplex PCR, and TCRdb's table has in-frame clones only and misses some. Among about 200,000 clones, less than 80% were seen once, and the ten largest hold 0.2% to 0.25%. The specimen sequenced was PBMCs. Every receptor here comes from a girl aged 2 to 9 in good health and CMV-seronegative.

The chain is built from TRBV7-9 and TRBJ1-1; weak D call: TRBD1 (5 bases). Trimming took 5 bases from V and 0 from J, leaving 19 bases between them. CDR3 length equals 17 residues. The germline V gene encodes CDR1 SEHNR and CDR2 FQNEAQ (reference sequence). CDR3 residues: CASSIGTLRDMNTEAFF. The CDR3 bases are TGTGCCAGCAGCATCGGGACTCTTAGGGATATGAACACTGAAGCTTTCTTT. Together with reference TRBV7-9 and TRBJ1-1, the CDR3 gives the full variable domain: DTGVSQNPRHKITKRGQNVTFRCDPISEHNRLYWYRQTLGQGPEFLTYFQNEAQLEKSRLLSDRFSAERPKGSFSTLEIQRTEQGDSAMYLCASSIGTLRDMNTEAFFGQGTRLTVV.

The chain has TRBV18 and TRBJ2-3; 8 bases map to TRBD2. Germline V gives CDR1 KGHSH, CDR2 LQKENI. The CDR3 length is 15 residues. V gave up 1 base and J gave up 1 base; unmatched junction bases: 1. CDR3 loop: CASSPRREGTDTQYF. The CDR3 nucleotides read TGTGCCAGCTCACCACGGCGGGAGGGCACAGATACGCAGTATTTT.

The chain employs TRBV27 and TRBJ2-7; tentative D call: TRBD2 (6 bases). This CDR3 has 15 residues. V shed 1 base and J shed 3 bases, with 13 bases lying between them. Germline V gene sequence: CDR1 MNHEY, CDR2 SMNVEV (reference sequence). The CDR3 sequence: CASSLFPSADYEQYF. The CDR3 DNA reads TGTGCCAGCAGTTTATTTCCTAGCGCGGACTACGAGCAGTACTTC.

CDR3 in amino acids: CSVEGGLELAGKTDTQYF. Here the CDR3 DNA reads TGCAGCGTTGAAGGGGGGTTGGAACTAGCGGGGAAAACAGATACGCAGTATTTT. The chain employs TRBV29-1 and TRBJ2-3, with 10 positions matching TRBD2. CDR1 SQVTM and CDR2 ANQGSEA come from the germline V gene. V shed 1 base, J shed 3 bases, and the junction held 13 bases outside the gene matches. The CDR3 contains 18 residues.

This clone has a single count. V usage is TRBV27 and J usage is TRBJ2-2, with TRBD2 identical over 10 bases. The germline CDR1 and CDR2 sequences are MNHEY and SMNVEV (reference sequence). This CDR3 comprises 18 residues. The V gene end was trimmed by 5 bases and the J gene end by 1 base; junction bases not matched to a gene: 10. CDR3 sequence: CASSPRTSGQMNTGELFF. The DNA of the CDR3 is TGTGCCAGCAGTCCGCGGACTAGCGGACAGATGAACACCGGGGAGCTGTTTTTT.

The chain links TRBV6-1 to TRBJ2-5, with 10 bases aligning to TRBD1. V dropped 3 bases and J dropped 4; count of bases not matched to a gene: 5. Germline CDR1 is MNHNS and CDR2 is SASEGT. The CDR3 has 15 amino acids. The CDR3 region is CASSEETGGPETQYF. For the CDR3, the DNA is TGTGCCAGCAGTGAGGAGACAGGGGGCCCAGAGACCCAGTACTTC.

As regards this clone: No conserved phenylalanine or tryptophan ends this CDR3, so it is likely a read error. The gene calls are TRBV29-1 and TRBJ2-7; tentative D call: TRBD1 (6 bases). The CDR3 sequence is 13 residues long. V was pared by 4 bases and J by 3 bases, with 13 bases between. CDR1 is SQVTM, CDR2 ANQGSEA, per germline. The CDR3 bases are TGCAGCGTTGCACAGGGTGGGAACTACGAGCAGTACCTC. It is translated as CSVAQGGNYEQYL.

The chain employs TRBV9 and TRBJ2-2; D may be TRBD2 (5 bases). The CDR3 length is 15 residues. CDR1 is SGDLS, CDR2 YYNGEE, per germline. V shed 3 bases and J shed 6 bases, with 15 bases lying between them. The CDR3 protein is CASSDEGGRAGELFF. DNA for the CDR3: TGTGCCAGCAGCGACGAGGGTGGGAGAGCCGGGGAGCTGTTTTTT.

The rearrangement uses TRBV13 and TRBJ2-2; D is unresolved. Trimming shortened V by 1 base and J by 1 base, and 7 bases separated the two germline ends. This CDR3 is built from 15 residues. Germline-derived CDR1 and CDR2 are PRHDT and FYEKMQ (reference sequence). The CDR3 reads CASSLDNMNTGELFF. The CDR3 DNA reads as TGTGCCAGCAGCTTAGACAACATGAACACCGGGGAGCTGTTTTTT.

The rearrangement uses TRBV19 and TRBJ1-3; possible D gene TRBD1, 5 bases. CDR3 length: 14 amino acids. Per germline, CDR1 LNHDA and CDR2 SQIVND (reference sequence). V was clipped by 10 bases and J by 0 bases, with 13 bases between them. The chain's CDR3 is CATRQPSSGNTIYF. Here the CDR3 DNA reads TGTGCCACCCGACAGCCCAGCTCTGGAAACACCATATATTTT.

To note about this clone: The same CDR3 is also encoded by other DNA sequences in this sample. The V call is TRBV19, the J call TRBJ2-7, with a possible D match to TRBD2 (5 bases). V was shortened by 1 base and J by 4 bases, with 5 bases between the two germline ends. The CDR3 has 12 amino acids. From germline, CDR1 is LNHDA and CDR2 SQIVND (reference sequence). The CDR3 DNA is TGTGCCAGTAGTATAGGCGGGTACGAGCAGTACTTC. Encoded protein: CASSIGGYEQYF.

This chain connects TRBV5-6 to TRBJ2-5; 8 positions agree with TRBD2. Germline trimming cut 2 bases from V and 1 base from J; bases unmatched to any gene: 7. This CDR3 comprises 16 residues. The germline V gene encodes CDR1 SGHDT and CDR2 YYEEEE. CDR3 protein: CASSFRTSSVQETQYF. The CDR3 coding sequence is TGTGCCAGCAGCTTCCGGACTAGCTCCGTCCAAGAGACCCAGTACTTC.

Only one count was recorded for this clone. J is TRBJ2-1 and V is TRBV18; D remains unclear. The CDR3 is made up of 14 amino acids. Trimming stripped 0 bases from V and 4 bases from J, with 7 bases between. Germline assignment: CDR1 KGHSH and CDR2 LQKENI. CDR3 region: CASSPPELYNEQFF. CDR3 DNA: TGTGCCAGCTCACCACCGGAGCTTTACAATGAGCAGTTCTTC.

The count of this clone is one. The chain recombines TRBV7-8 with TRBJ2-1; a weak D match, TRBD2 (6 bases). Trimming stripped 2 bases from V and 14 bases from J, with 19 bases between. Germline V gene lookup returns CDR1 SGHVS and CDR2 FQNEAQ. This CDR3 has 14 amino acids. The CDR3 region is CASSLSGTPASKFF. The CDR3 nucleotides are TGTGCCAGCAGCTTATCCGGGACTCCTGCTAGCAAGTTCTTC.

This clone was seen a few times. The chain links TRBV11-2 to TRBJ1-2, with 7 bases aligning to TRBD1. This CDR3 spans 17 amino acids. After removal of 5 bases from V and 4 bases from J, the junction contained 16 bases not matched to a gene. Germline CDR1 SGHAT, CDR2 FQNNGV. This chain's CDR3 is CASSLGVVSRGTYGYTF. Here the CDR3 DNA reads TGTGCCAGCAGCCTCGGGGTAGTGAGCAGGGGGACCTATGGCTACACCTTC.

The J gene is TRBJ2-7, the V gene TRBV27, with a possible D match to TRBD1 (7 bases). The CDR3 sequence is 18 residues long. Looked up from germline, CDR1 is MNHEY and CDR2 is SMNVEV (reference sequence). Trimming cost V 2 bases and J 3 bases, with 23 bases left between them. The CDR3 DNA is TGTGCCAGCAGTTTACGGCCAGGGGGGAATCCAGAACACTACGAGCAGTACTTC. Amino acid sequence: CASSLRPGGNPEHYEQYF.

The rearrangement uses TRBV27 and TRBJ2-2; D possibly corresponds to TRBD1 (6 bases). Germline CDR1 and CDR2: MNHEY and SMNVEV (reference sequence). This CDR3 comprises 15 residues. Trimming cost V 4 bases and J 5 bases, with 14 bases left between them. CDR3 amino acids: CASSSRTEPTGELFF. In nucleotides, the CDR3 is TGTGCCAGCAGTTCTAGGACAGAACCGACCGGGGAGCTGTTTTTT.

The genes are TRBV2 and TRBJ1-5; tentative D call: TRBD1 (5 bases). The CDR3 runs to 14 residues. V lost 0 bases and J 4 bases, leaving 7 bases between the germline ends. Germline V gives CDR1 SNHLY, CDR2 FYNNEI. CDR3 region: CASSEAAGNQPQHF. In nucleotides, the CDR3 is TGTGCCAGCAGTGAAGCCGCAGGGAATCAGCCCCAGCATTTT.

A few counts support this clone. The chain joins TRBV7-7 to TRBJ2-7; 9 bases match TRBD2. Trimming at V came to 5 bases and at J to 7 bases, leaving 6 bases not matched to a gene. In germline, CDR1 is SSHAT, CDR2 FNYEAQ (reference sequence). This CDR3 has 13 residues. The CDR3 DNA reads as TGTGCCAGCAGCCAGCGCGCGGGGGGGGAGCAGTACTTC. Its translation: CASSQRAGGEQYF.

V and J are TRBV14 and TRBJ2-2, with D perhaps TRBD2 (5 bases). CDR3 length: 13 residues. V lost 4 bases to trimming and J lost 5 bases, with 8 bases between them. Germline-derived CDR1 and CDR2 are SGHDN and FVKESK. CDR3 loop: CASSPRTTGELFF. In DNA, the CDR3 is TGTGCCAGCAGCCCGCGGACTACCGGGGAGCTGTTTTTT. The full variable domain, completed using reference TRBV14 and TRBJ2-2, is EAGVTQFPSHSVIEKGQTVTLRCDPISGHDNLYWYRRVMGKEIKFLLHFVKESKQDESGMPNNRFLAERTGGTYSTLKVQPAELEDSGVYFCASSPRTTGELFFGEGSRLTVL.

The rearrangement links TRBV6-1 to TRBJ2-2; 10 nucleotides agree with TRBD1. Germline CDR1 reads MNHNS; CDR2 reads SASEGT. The CDR3 is 14 residues long. Trimming cost V 7 bases and J 6 bases; bases outside gene matches: 5. CDR3 sequence (DNA): TGTGCCAGCAACGACAGGGGGCGGGCCGGGGAGCTGTTTTTT. Translation gives CASNDRGRAGELFF.

The chain is built from TRBV29-1 and TRBJ2-7; 9 nucleotides line up with TRBD1. Unmatched junction bases numbered 12, after V lost 3 bases and J lost 3 bases. The length of the CDR3 is 16 residues. Germline assignment: CDR1 SQVTM and CDR2 ANQGSEA. The chain's CDR3 is CSVELGNRDRVYEQYF. The DNA for the CDR3 is TGCAGCGTTGAGTTAGGGAACCGGGACAGGGTCTACGAGCAGTACTTC.

The chain joins TRBV15 to TRBJ2-7; D ambiguous. The CDR3 runs 15 residues. V was pared by 0 bases and J by 6 bases, with 15 bases between. The germline V gene has CDR1 LNHNV and CDR2 YYDKDF (reference sequence). As DNA, the CDR3 is TGTGCCACCAGCAGAGATACATACGGAGATCTCGAGCAGTACTTC. It translates to CATSRDTYGDLEQYF.

The V gene is TRBV5-1, the J gene TRBJ2-3, with 7 bases identical to TRBD1. The CDR3 has 16 amino acids. V shed 4 bases, J shed 2 bases, and the junction held 10 bases outside the gene matches. Germline CDR1 and CDR2: SGHRS and YFSETQ. The DNA of the CDR3 is TGCGCCAGCAGCATTCCTCCGGACAGGCTCACAGATACGCAGTATTTT. Amino acids: CASSIPPDRLTDTQYF. The full variable domain, completed using reference TRBV5-1 and TRBJ2-3, is KAGVTQTPRYLIKTRGQQVTLSCSPISGHRSVSWYQQTPGQGLQFLFEYFSETQRNKGNFPGRFSGRQFSNSRSEMNVSTLELGDSALYLCASSIPPDRLTDTQYFGPGTRLTVL.

The gene calls are TRBV27 and TRBJ1-6; D perhaps matches TRBD1 (5 bases). Germline V gene lookup returns CDR1 MNHEY and CDR2 SMNVEV (reference sequence). The CDR3 runs 12 residues. The V end was cut by 2 bases, the J end by 10 bases, with 6 bases between. CDR3 in amino acids: CASSLRGSPLHF. The CDR3, as DNA: TGTGCCAGCAGTTTACGGGGGTCACCCCTCCACTTT.

The V gene is TRBV6-1, the J gene TRBJ2-7; D is uncertain. The CDR3 is 11 residues long. V was pared by 3 bases and J by 4 bases, with 4 bases between. The germline V gene encodes CDR1 MNHNS and CDR2 SASEGT. The chain's CDR3 is CASSDPYEQYF. CDR3 bases: TGTGCCAGCAGTGACCCTTACGAGCAGTACTTC.

The chain recombines TRBV6-6 with TRBJ2-2, with D possibly matching TRBD2 (6 bases). Trimming stripped 6 bases from V and 2 bases from J, with 10 bases between. The germline V gene has CDR1 MNHNY and CDR2 SVGAGI (reference sequence). The CDR3 sequence is 14 residues long. The CDR3: CASRGSGNTGELFF. The CDR3 DNA is TGTGCCAGCAGGGGTAGCGGAAACACCGGGGAGCTGTTTTTT.

The gene calls are TRBV18 and TRBJ1-5; TRBD1 matches at 10 bases. The CDR3 runs to 15 residues. Trimming at V came to 4 bases and at J to 6 bases, leaving 6 bases not matched to a gene. From germline, CDR1 is KGHSH and CDR2 LQKENI. Here the CDR3 DNA reads TGTGCCAGCTCACGGACAGGGGGGGATGGTCAGCCCCAGCATTTT. This gives the protein CASSRTGGDGQPQHF.